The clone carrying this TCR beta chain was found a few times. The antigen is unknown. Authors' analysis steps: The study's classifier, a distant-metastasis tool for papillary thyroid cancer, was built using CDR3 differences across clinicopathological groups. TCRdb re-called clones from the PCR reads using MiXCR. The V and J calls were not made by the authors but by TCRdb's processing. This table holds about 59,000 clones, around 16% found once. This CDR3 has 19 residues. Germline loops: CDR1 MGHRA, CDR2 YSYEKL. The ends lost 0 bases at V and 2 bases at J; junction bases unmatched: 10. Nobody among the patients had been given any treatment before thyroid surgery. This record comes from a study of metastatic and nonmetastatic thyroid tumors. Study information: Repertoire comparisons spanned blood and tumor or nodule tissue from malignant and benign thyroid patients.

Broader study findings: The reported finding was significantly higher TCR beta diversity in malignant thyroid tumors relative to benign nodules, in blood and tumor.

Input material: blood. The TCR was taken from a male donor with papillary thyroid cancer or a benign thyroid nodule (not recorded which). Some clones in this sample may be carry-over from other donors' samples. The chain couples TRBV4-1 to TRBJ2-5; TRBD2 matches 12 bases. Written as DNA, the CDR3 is TGCGCCAGCAGCCAAGATAGGGGTGCTAGCGGGGGGGGACAAGAGACCCAGTACTTC. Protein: CASSQDRGASGGGQETQYF.